Presented here are 30 T cell receptor beta chains from one specimen sequenced in a study of blood T cell repertoires in COVID-19. Libraries were prepared by immunoSEQ multiplex PCR; TCRdb keeps only in-frame clonotypes and omits some of them. The sample contains around 60,000 clones, 85% to 90% of which appear only once. The material sequenced was peripheral blood. Receptors were obtained from a human donor in a cohort sampled during active COVID-19.

In this sample, this clone turned up once. The chain joins TRBV19 to TRBJ2-3; D might be TRBD2 (6 bases). Trimming took off 9 bases at V and 1 base at J, with 8 bases between the two ends. The CDR3 consists of 12 residues. Germline V gives CDR1 LNHDA, CDR2 SQIVND (reference sequence). CDR3 region: CASASGTDTQYF. DNA of the CDR3: TGTGCCAGCGCTAGCGGCACAGATACGCAGTATTTT.

This chain uses TRBV2 with TRBJ2-7, with 13 bases aligning to TRBD2. This CDR3 region has 15 residues. V was pared by 4 bases and J by 2 bases, with 2 bases of the junction left unmatched. Per germline, CDR1 SNHLY and CDR2 FYNNEI. CDR3 protein: CASSAGLAGAYEQYF. CDR3 nucleotide sequence: TGTGCCAGCAGTGCCGGACTAGCGGGGGCCTACGAGCAGTACTTC.

This clone was detected a few times. J is TRBJ2-7 and V is TRBV10-3; unclear D gene. V gave up 4 bases and J gave up 2 bases, with 9 bases separating them. Germline loops: CDR1 ENHRY, CDR2 SYGVKD. The CDR3 contains 13 residues. CDR3 nucleotides: TGTGCCATCAGTGCAGGCAGCACCTACGAGCAGTACTTC. Protein product: CAISAGSTYEQYF.

This chain uses TRBV7-6 with TRBJ2-1, with 9 bases matching TRBD2. V lost 2 bases, J lost 4 bases, and 9 bases stayed unmatched. This CDR3 comprises 17 residues. Germline V lookup: CDR1 SGHVS, CDR2 FNYEAQ. The CDR3 region has the DNA TGTGCCAGCAGCTTAAGACTAGCGGCCGTTTCATACAATGAGCAGTTCTTC. Translated, it gives CASSLRLAAVSYNEQFF.

This chain joins TRBV7-6 and TRBJ2-7; D is unclear. With 1 base removed from V and 4 bases from J, the gap between germline ends came to 11 bases. The CDR3 runs 14 residues. Germline values: CDR1 SGHVS, CDR2 FNYEAQ. CDR3 in DNA: TGTGCCAGCAGCTTAGATGGCTTCCATTACGAGCAGTACTTC. Translated: CASSLDGFHYEQYF.

The CDR3 loop is CASTTSTGESYEQYF. For the CDR3, the DNA is TGTGCCAGTACCACGTCGACAGGGGAATCCTACGAGCAGTACTTC. The chain combines TRBV19 with TRBJ2-7; 8 bases are a match to TRBD1. The CDR3 length is 15 residues. With 7 bases clipped from V and 1 base from J, the junction kept 9 bases outside the gene matches. The germline CDR1 and CDR2 sequences are LNHDA and SQIVND (reference sequence).

This clone was seen a single time. V and J are TRBV7-9 and TRBJ1-1; 8 bases agree with TRBD1. J gave up 3 bases and V 5 bases, and 8 bases lay outside the gene matches. The CDR3 extends over 15 amino acids. Germline V CDR1 and CDR2: SEHNR, FQNEAQ (reference sequence). The CDR3 spells CASSPVTGVDTEAFF. In DNA form, the CDR3 reads TGTGCCAGCAGCCCCGTGACAGGGGTTGACACTGAAGCTTTCTTT.

The chain combines TRBV7-2 with TRBJ2-7; 9 bases are a match to TRBD1. Trimming at V came to 1 base and at J to 7 bases, leaving 11 bases not matched to a gene. The CDR3 runs to 16 residues. Germline CDR1 SGHTA, CDR2 FQGNSA. Here the CDR3 reads CASSLGAGTGFLEQYF. In DNA form, the CDR3 reads TGTGCCAGCAGCTTAGGGGCGGGGACAGGGTTTTTAGAGCAGTACTTC.

The chain uses TRBV9 and TRBJ1-2; 7 bases line up with TRBD1. This CDR3 has 15 amino acids. The germline gives CDR1 SGDLS, CDR2 YYNGEE. V lost 0 bases, J lost 2 bases, and 4 bases stayed unmatched. The CDR3 bases are TGTGCCAGCAGCGTAGCGGCCAGGGGGAACTATGGCTACACCTTC. It is translated as CASSVAARGNYGYTF.

This chain connects TRBV6-2 or TRBV6-3 to TRBJ1-2; D is possibly TRBD1 (5 bases). The V gene's germline CDR1 is MNHEY and CDR2 SVGEGT. V was trimmed by 2 bases and J by 3 bases, leaving 13 bases between them. The CDR3 length is 15 residues. CDR3 in amino acids: CASSYGQGVYYGYTF. The DNA of the CDR3 is TGTGCCAGCAGTTACGGGCAGGGCGTCTACTATGGCTACACCTTC.

The rearrangement joins TRBV5-8 to TRBJ2-3; D is unclear. V lost 7 bases, J lost 3 bases, and 18 bases lay in between. This CDR3 comprises 15 residues. The germline V gene has CDR1 SGHTS and CDR2 YDEGEE. CDR3 amino acids: CASVPYEVSTDTQYF. CDR3 sequence (DNA): TGTGCCAGCGTCCCCTATGAGGTGTCGACAGATACGCAGTATTTT.

V is TRBV9 and J is TRBJ2-1; 9 nucleotides align to TRBD1. J gave up 2 bases and V 3 bases, and 3 bases lay outside the gene matches. The CDR3 is made up of 15 amino acids. CDR1 is SGDLS and CDR2 is YYNGEE in the germline V gene. The CDR3 spells CASSAQGAPYNEQFF. The CDR3 DNA is TGTGCCAGCAGCGCACAGGGGGCACCCTACAATGAGCAGTTCTTC.

The chain combines TRBV30 with TRBJ1-3; a possible D gene is TRBD1 (6 bases). Per the germline V gene, CDR1 is GTSNPN and CDR2 is SVGIG (reference sequence). Trimming pared 3 bases from V and 0 bases from J, leaving 15 bases between. The CDR3 contains 16 residues. This chain's CDR3 is CAWRDQDRLSGNTIYF. The DNA for the CDR3 is TGTGCCTGGAGGGACCAGGACAGACTCTCTGGAAACACCATATATTTT.

This chain uses TRBV4-3 with TRBJ2-1, with 8 bases fitting TRBD2. CDR3 length: 15 amino acids. Per germline, CDR1 LGHNA and CDR2 YSLEER. V lost 1 base, J lost 2 bases, and 1 base stayed unmatched. CDR3 nucleotides: TGCGCCAGCAGCCAAGGCGGGGGGACCTACAATGAGCAGTTCTTC. The encoded protein is CASSQGGGTYNEQFF.

The V and J genes are TRBV9 and TRBJ2-7, with D maybe TRBD1 (6 bases). Germline loops: CDR1 SGDLS, CDR2 YYNGEE. V lost 0 bases and J lost 5, with 12 bases in between. The CDR3 is 14 amino acids. CDR3 DNA sequence: TGTGCCAGCAGCGTAGACCCAGGGGCCGACGAGCAGTACTTC. Amino acids: CASSVDPGADEQYF.

V and J are TRBV27 and TRBJ1-1, with TRBD1 matching 11 bases. Trimming cost V 3 bases and J 7 bases; bases outside gene matches: 7. The CDR3 spans 15 residues. Germline V lookup: CDR1 MNHEY, CDR2 SMNVEV (reference sequence). The DNA for the CDR3 is TGTGCCAGCAGTTTCCCGCCCGGGACAGGGGGTGAAGCTTTCTTT. Protein sequence: CASSFPPGTGGEAFF.

The rearrangement uses TRBV28 and TRBJ1-6; D is unclear. The V gene lost 6 bases and the J gene lost 8 bases, with 11 bases spanning the gap. The V gene's germline CDR1 is MDHEN and CDR2 SYDVKM. The CDR3 totals 13 residues. The CDR3 DNA follows: TGTGCCAGCAGAAACGGGAGACATTCACCCCTCCACTTT. Translated, it gives CASRNGRHSPLHF.

The rearrangement joins TRBV7-2 to TRBJ1-2; 8 positions match TRBD1. This CDR3 spans 16 amino acids. The V and J ends lost 2 bases and 7 bases, in that order; junction bases with no gene match: 12. CDR1 and CDR2 from the germline V gene are SGHTA and FQGNSA. The CDR3 bases are TGTGCCAGCAGCTTACACGTCAGGGGGCAGGACGGTGGCTACACCTTC. It codes for CASSLHVRGQDGGYTF.

The J gene is TRBJ2-7, the V gene TRBV3-1 (or the pseudogene TRBV3-2), with TRBD2 matching 9 bases. The CDR3 consists of 16 residues. CDR1 and CDR2 from the germline V gene are LGHDT and YNNKEL (reference sequence). Trimming cost V 1 base and J 3 bases; bases outside gene matches: 7. CDR3 DNA sequence: TGTGCCAGCAGCCAAGGTCCTAGCGGGATGATCTACGAGCAGTACTTC. Its protein product is CASSQGPSGMIYEQYF.

This clone occurred once. This chain links TRBV19 with TRBJ2-1; TRBD1 matches at 8 bases. Germline CDR1 is LNHDA and CDR2 is SQIVND (reference sequence). Trimming removed 5 bases from V and 1 base from J; junction bases left unmatched: 4. The CDR3 is 15 residues long. CDR3 DNA: TGTGCCAGTAGTCGGACAGGGACGTCCTACAATGAGCAGTTCTTC. Translating it yields CASSRTGTSYNEQFF.

Note on this clone: One end of the junction is discordant with germline, which a read error may explain. The J gene is TRBJ1-1, the V gene TRBV30, with TRBD1 as a possible D gene (6 bases). CDR3 size: 12 residues. Germline lookup yields CDR1 GTSNPN and CDR2 SVGIG (reference sequence). The CDR3 DNA sequence: TGTGCCTGGGGCCCCGGAGGAGCGGGACAAGTCTTT. This translates into CAWGPGGAGQVF.

The chain links TRBV15 to TRBJ2-2; 10 positions match TRBD2. The junction had 8 bases not matched to a gene; V was cut back by 1 base and J by 6 bases. The CDR3 has 17 residues. Germline-derived CDR1 and CDR2 are LNHNV and YYDKDF (reference sequence). The CDR3: CATSRGVAGGGAGELFF. CDR3 bases: TGTGCCACCAGCAGAGGAGTAGCGGGAGGTGGTGCCGGGGAGCTGTTTTTT.

J is TRBJ1-2 and V is TRBV6-2 or TRBV6-3; 7 bases agree with TRBD1. Looked up from germline, CDR1 is MNHEY and CDR2 is SVGEGT. Trimming removed 1 base from V and 4 bases from J; junction bases left unmatched: 3. The CDR3 totals 14 residues. Here the CDR3 reads CASSYFGQVYGYTF. In DNA, the CDR3 is TGTGCCAGCAGTTACTTTGGACAGGTCTATGGCTACACCTTC.

This clone was seen a single time. The chain recombines TRBV18 with TRBJ1-1, with D uncertain. The CDR3 contains 14 residues. Per the germline V gene, CDR1 is KGHSH and CDR2 is LQKENI. The ends were cut back, 5 bases at V and 5 bases at J, with 15 bases in the middle. CDR3 in DNA: TGTGCCAGCTCAGTGACGGGATCGAATACTGAAGCTTTCTTT. Its translation: CASSVTGSNTEAFF.

The chain has TRBV5-6 and TRBJ2-7; possible D gene TRBD2, 6 bases. Trimming removed 4 bases at V and 1 base at J, with 15 bases between. The germline V gene encodes CDR1 SGHDT and CDR2 YYEEEE. The CDR3 totals 15 residues. The CDR3 bases are TGTGCCAGCAGCCTAGCCGGGACTCCATCCTACGAGCAGTACTTC. Protein product: CASSLAGTPSYEQYF.

This rearrangement joins TRBV5-1 to TRBJ1-4, with 8 bases aligning to TRBD1. V was clipped by 3 bases and J by 7 bases; unmatched bases: 11. From germline, CDR1 is SGHRS and CDR2 YFSETQ. The CDR3 extends over 16 amino acids. The CDR3 protein is CASSYRPGQESEKLFF. The CDR3 coding sequence is TGCGCCAGCAGCTACAGGCCGGGACAGGAAAGTGAAAAACTGTTTTTT. Using reference TRBV5-1 and TRBJ1-4 for the parts outside the CDR3, the full variable domain is KAGVTQTPRYLIKTRGQQVTLSCSPISGHRSVSWYQQTPGQGLQFLFEYFSETQRNKGNFPGRFSGRQFSNSRSEMNVSTLELGDSALYLCASSYRPGQESEKLFFGSGTQLSVL.

This clone has only one observation. The chain joins TRBV5-1 to TRBJ2-3; 8 bases line up with TRBD2. Unmatched junction bases numbered 1, after V lost 0 bases and J lost 4 bases. Per the germline V gene, CDR1 is SGHRS and CDR2 is YFSETQ. The CDR3 covers 14 residues. CDR3 sequence (DNA): TGCGCCAGCAGCTTGGCGGGGGGGCCAGATACGCAGTATTTT. Translation: CASSLAGGPDTQYF.

This chain uses TRBV19 with TRBJ2-5; weak D call: TRBD2 (5 bases). There are 16 residues in the CDR3. CDR1 and CDR2 (germline): LNHDA, SQIVND (reference sequence). V was cut by 1 base and J by 7 bases, with 19 bases left in between. The CDR3 loop reads CASSIGLPSQGGTQYF. CDR3 coding DNA: TGTGCCAGTAGTATAGGTCTCCCTAGCCAAGGCGGGACCCAGTACTTC.

The rearrangement uses TRBV7-8 and TRBJ1-4; 10 nucleotides line up with TRBD1. The J segment lost 6 bases and the V segment lost 4 bases, leaving 5 bases of the junction unmatched. The CDR3 has 15 amino acids. CDR1 and CDR2 (germline): SGHVS, FQNEAQ. The CDR3 DNA reads TGTGCCAGCAGCTCAACCGGGACAGGGGATGAAAAACTGTTTTTT. Protein product: CASSSTGTGDEKLFF.

The rearrangement joins TRBV6-5 to TRBJ2-5, with D unclear. The germline CDR1 and CDR2 sequences are MNHEY and SVGAGI. Trimming took off 0 bases at V and 5 bases at J, with 13 bases between the two ends. This CDR3 has 15 residues. The CDR3 here is CASSYSIDPEETQYF. The DNA of the CDR3 is TGTGCCAGCAGTTACTCGATCGACCCGGAGGAGACCCAGTACTTC.